This T cell receptor beta chain was documented in a study of T-cell memory formation after mild COVID-19. Overall study: Clusters of TCRs were largely donor specific. Findings of the study overall: The study found contracting CD4+ clones mainly in CM and EM and contracting CD8+ clones in EMRA. Contracting clones, day 15 to 85, had balanced CD4/CD8, and later expanders favored CD4+.

This clonotype appeared a few times. Its antigen is not known. From 5'RACE with constant-segment primers came TCR alpha and TCR beta cDNA libraries that carried sample barcodes and UMIs. Each CDR3 protein gets one entry after TCRdb re-called the 5' RACE reads with MiXCR. The repertoire consists of roughly 370,000 distinct CDR3 sequences, with around a sixth occurring once and the leading ten covering under 25%. Looked up from germline, CDR1 is SEHNR and CDR2 is FQNEAQ (reference sequence). V was clipped by 5 bases and J by 4 bases; unmatched bases: 8. CDR3 length: 16 residues. This chain connects TRBV7-9 to TRBJ2-6; 7 bases line up with TRBD1. The TCR originated in a man aged 18 to 29 who had mild COVID-19 (a few samples of this study predate the infection). Cell type and time point are not known. The sample consisted of PBMCs or a T cell subset sorted from them (not recorded which). Written as DNA, the CDR3 is TGTGCCAGCAGCCAAGACAGGGTGGTAGGGGCCAACGTCCTGACTTTC. As protein: CASSQDRVVGANVLTF. Filled out from reference TRBV7-9 and TRBJ2-6, the complete variable domain reads DTGVSQNPRHKITKRGQNVTFRCDPISEHNRLYWYRQTLGQGPEFLTYFQNEAQLEKSRLLSDRFSAERPKGSFSTLEIQRTEQGDSAMYLCASSQDRVVGANVLTFGAGSRLTVL.